The clone carrying this T cell receptor (beta chain) has just a few counts. Its antigen remains unidentified. The data were taken from a study of cytomegalovirus exposure and HLA in healthy donors. Findings and caveats of the study: Presence/absence analyses rested on an assumption that sequencing depth was roughly uniform across donors.

PCR amplification relied on 60 Vbeta primers (plus 13 Jbeta primers). In the study's own analysis: Roughly 11 million of the roughly 80 million unique TCR beta chains counted in a later analysis were shared. Here immunoSEQ multiplex PCR was the method, and the copy in TCRdb shows in-frame clones only, minus some. The DNA was the basis for D and trimming; V, J and clone size are from that table. The sample holds 100,000 to 150,000 clones; around two thirds are singletons and the top ten take 2.4%. The TCR comes from a woman between 40 and 55 years old in good health and CMV-seronegative. Sample: PBMCs.

CDR3 coding DNA: TGTGCCATTGACAGGGAAGGAGGCTACACCTTC. Its translation: CAIDREGGYTF. The chain uses TRBV5-4 and TRBJ1-2, with 7 bases aligning to TRBD1. The CDR3 has 11 residues. V shed 9 bases and J 8 bases; nucleotides not matched to a gene: 7. Germline V gene lookup returns CDR1 SGHNT and CDR2 YYREEE (reference sequence).